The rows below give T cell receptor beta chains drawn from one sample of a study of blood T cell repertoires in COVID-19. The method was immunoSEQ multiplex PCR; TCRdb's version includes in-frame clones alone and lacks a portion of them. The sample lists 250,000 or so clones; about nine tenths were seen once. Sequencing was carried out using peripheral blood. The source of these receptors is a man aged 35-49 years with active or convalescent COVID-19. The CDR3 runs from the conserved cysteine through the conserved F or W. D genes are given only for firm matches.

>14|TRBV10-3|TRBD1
CAISESNRGYGYTF
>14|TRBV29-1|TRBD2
CSVDSGRAANEQFF
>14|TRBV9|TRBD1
CASSVGGQVYGYTF
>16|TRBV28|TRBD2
CASSRRLAGGPYEQYF
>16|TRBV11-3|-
CASSEDSGRFTDTQYF
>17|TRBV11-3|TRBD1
CASSPQLSDRAGNTIYF
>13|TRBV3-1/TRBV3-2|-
CASSQKHNSPLHF
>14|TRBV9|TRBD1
CASSGGTDHNEQFF
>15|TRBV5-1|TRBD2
CASSPQLAGDNEQFF
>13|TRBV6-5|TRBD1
CASSHRQGWGYTF
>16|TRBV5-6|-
CASSFGQSSNTGELFF
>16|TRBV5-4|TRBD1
CASSSNLGTGRTEAFF
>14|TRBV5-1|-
CASSLGTLNYGYTF
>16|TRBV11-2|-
CASSLYGQGQIYEQYF
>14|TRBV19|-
CASSIGGTPPEAFF
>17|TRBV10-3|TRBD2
CAISEEGSGRRHGEQYF